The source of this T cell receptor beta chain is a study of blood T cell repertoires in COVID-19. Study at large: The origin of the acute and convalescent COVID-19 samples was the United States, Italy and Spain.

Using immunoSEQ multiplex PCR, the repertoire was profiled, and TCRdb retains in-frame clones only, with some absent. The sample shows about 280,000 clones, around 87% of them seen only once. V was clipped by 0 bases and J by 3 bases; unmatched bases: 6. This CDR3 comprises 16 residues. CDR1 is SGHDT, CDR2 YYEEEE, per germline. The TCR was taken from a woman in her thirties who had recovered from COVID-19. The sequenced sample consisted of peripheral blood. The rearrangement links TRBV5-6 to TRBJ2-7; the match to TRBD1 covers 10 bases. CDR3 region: CASSLGTGTGVYEQYF. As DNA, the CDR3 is TGTGCCAGCAGCTTGGGAACAGGGACAGGGGTCTACGAGCAGTACTTC.